This T cell receptor beta chain was identified during a study of CXCR3-negative and CXCR3-positive naive CD8 T cells. Study-level background: Each library gave roughly 1.5 +/- 0.3 million of about 150 million TRB reads. Findings and caveats of the study: High diversity, comparable across both naive subsets, contrasted with much lower diversity in memory CD8+ cells. Hydrophobicity was higher for TRB CDR3s found in CXCR3-positive naive cells than in CXCR3-negative naive cells.

The TRB cDNA libraries were prepared by 5' RACE with UMI labels. TCRdb re-called the 5' RACE reads and catalogs CDR3 proteins one per entry, DNA excluded. Recorded for this sample: 150,000 or so distinct CDR3 sequences. The germline V gene encodes CDR1 KGHDR and CDR2 SFDVKD. The CDR3 has 14 residues. Comments on this clonotype: Its antigen is undetermined.

The sequence was collected from a human donor in good health. Some clones in this sample may be carry-over from other donors' samples. Material for sequencing was naive CXCR3+ CD8+ T cells from blood. Noted subset: CD45RO-CCR7+CD27+CD95- naive CD8+ T cells expressing CXCR3 (TNR3+). The rearrangement uses TRBV24-1 and TRBJ2-1. The CDR3 sequence is CATSDLLSDNEQFF.